This is a list of T cell receptor beta chains from one sample in a study of blood T cell repertoires in COVID-19. Assay: immunoSEQ multiplex PCR; the TCRdb copy retains only in-frame clones and omits some. The data contain about 200,000 clones, 75% to 85% of them singletons. Input material: peripheral blood. These receptors all stem from a human donor in a cohort sampled during active COVID-19. The CDR3 runs from the conserved cysteine through the conserved F or W. The order of the fields is CDR3 protein, CDR3 DNA, clone size, D gene, V gene, J gene, CDR3 length. The D gene is left open where the match is weak. Part of the rows lack a size; the others show once, few, many or a class for expanded clones.

CAWSVQGSDTQYF	TGTGCCTGGAGTGTACAGGGCTCAGATACGCAGTATTTT	few	NA	TRBV30	TRBJ2-3	13
CASSYRAGEKLFF	TGTGCCAGCTCATATCGGGCGGGTGAAAAACTGTTTTTT	NA	NA	TRBV18	TRBJ1-4	13
CASSERAGVHPYEQYF	TGTGCCAGCAGTGAACGAGCGGGAGTTCACCCTTACGAGCAGTACTTC	NA	TRBD2	TRBV6-1	TRBJ2-7	16
CASSQETGPYEQYF	TGTGCCAGCAGCCAAGAAACAGGGCCCTACGAGCAGTACTTC	NA	NA	TRBV14	TRBJ2-7	14
CASSPYSYNEQFF	TGTGCCAGCAGTCCGTACTCCTACAATGAGCAGTTCTTC	NA	NA	TRBV12-3/TRBV12-4	TRBJ2-1	13
CASSPDEGAAYGYTF	TGTGCCAGCAGCCCAGATGAGGGGGCCGCCTATGGCTACACCTTC	NA	TRBD1	TRBV7-9	TRBJ1-2	15
CSARGSNEQYF	TGCAGCGCCCGGGGATCTAACGAGCAGTACTTC	NA	NA	TRBV29-1	TRBJ2-7	11
CASSSADRTGELFF	TGTGCCAGCAGCTCAGCGGACAGAACCGGGGAGCTGTTTTTT	NA	NA	TRBV7-8	TRBJ2-2	14
CASSFNLLVSGAKNIQYF	TGTGCCAGCAGTTTTAATCTCCTAGTAAGTGGAGCCAAAAACATTCAGTACTTC	NA	NA	TRBV28	TRBJ2-4	18
CASSQGQGVTDTQYF	TGCGCCAGCAGCCAAGGACAGGGAGTCACAGATACGCAGTATTTT	once	TRBD1	TRBV4-1	TRBJ2-3	15
CASSLTDPGYEQYF	TGTGCCAGCAGCTTGACCGACCCGGGGTACGAGCAGTACTTC	NA	NA	TRBV7-9	TRBJ2-7	14
CASSLMEGYYEQYF	TGTGCCAGCAGCTTAATGGAGGGTTACTACGAGCAGTACTTC	NA	NA	TRBV11-2	TRBJ2-7	14
CASSLAVAGGVRNIQYF	TGTGCCAGCAGTTTGGCCGTTGCGGGAGGGGTTAGGAACATTCAGTACTTC	NA	TRBD2	TRBV27	TRBJ2-4	17
CASSQDWGGDEQYF	TGCGCCAGCAGCCAAGATTGGGGGGGCGACGAGCAGTACTTC	NA	NA	TRBV4-1	TRBJ2-7	14
CASSLIERNTEAFF	TGTGCCAGCAGCTTGATAGAGAGGAACACTGAAGCTTTCTTT	NA	NA	TRBV7-9	TRBJ1-1	14
CASSAGTGEAYEQYF	TGTGCCAGCAGCGCAGGGACAGGGGAAGCCTACGAGCAGTACTTC	NA	TRBD1	TRBV7-2	TRBJ2-7	15
CASSSSGQGGTEAFF	TGCGCCAGCAGCTCCTCCGGACAGGGTGGCACTGAAGCTTTCTTT	NA	TRBD1	TRBV5-1	TRBJ1-1	15